Following are 17 T cell receptor beta chains from one sample sequenced in a study of cytotoxic CD8 clonotypes in ibrutinib-treated CLL. Data came from immunoSEQ multiplex PCR; TCRdb stores just in-frame clones and leaves some out. The table has tens of thousands of clones, approximately 75% seen once; the top ten hold around 43%. Sequencing was performed on PBMCs, taken after 12 months of ibrutinib treatment. The receptors stem from a human donor with chronic lymphocytic leukemia.

The rearrangement uses TRBV7-3 and TRBJ2-7, with 10 bases fitting TRBD2. Germline lookup yields CDR1 SGHTA and CDR2 FQGTGA. This CDR3 region has 16 residues. V trimming: 0 bases; J trimming: 5 bases; junction bases outside the gene matches: 7. Here the CDR3 DNA reads TGTGCCAGCAGCTTAACAGCTAGCGGGAGACGTGACGAGCAGTACTTC. Translating gives CASSLTASGRRDEQYF.

This chain links TRBV29-1 with TRBJ1-1; D gene uncertain. Per germline, CDR1 SQVTM and CDR2 ANQGSEA. V was pared by 7 bases and J by 3 bases, with 18 bases between. This CDR3 contains 14 residues. For the CDR3, the DNA is TGCAGCGCCAATCCGTCTGGACGGGACACTGAAGCTTTCTTT. Translated, it gives CSANPSGRDTEAFF.

This chain connects TRBV7-2 to TRBJ1-4, with D unclear. The germline V gene encodes CDR1 SGHTA and CDR2 FQGNSA. This CDR3 spans 15 amino acids. V was shortened by 1 base and J by 7 bases, with 13 bases between the two germline ends. The CDR3 protein is CASSLVPPPGEKLFF. In DNA form, the CDR3 reads TGTGCCAGCAGCTTAGTGCCTCCGCCGGGTGAAAAACTGTTTTTT. Drawing the rest from reference TRBV7-2 and TRBJ1-4, the complete variable domain is GAGVSQSPSNKVTEKGKDVELRCDPISGHTALYWYRQSLGQGLEFLIYFQGNSAPDKSGLPSDRFSAERTGGSVSTLTIQRTQQEDSAVYLCASSLVPPPGEKLFFGSGTQLSVL.

A single count supports this clone. The J gene is TRBJ2-5, the V gene TRBV9, with 7 bases fitting TRBD1. The CDR3 has 14 residues. Trimming at V came to 0 bases and at J to 5 bases, leaving 4 bases not matched to a gene. Germline-derived CDR1 and CDR2 are SGDLS and YYNGEE. CDR3 in DNA: TGTGCCAGCAGCGTAGAGACAGGGTCGGAGACCCAGTACTTC. Translated, it gives CASSVETGSETQYF.

This clone appeared a few times. In the same sample, other DNA sequences code for this CDR3. V and J are TRBV5-1 and TRBJ1-5; D is unresolved. The CDR3 runs to 13 residues. From germline, CDR1 is SGHRS and CDR2 YFSETQ. The ends were cut back, 0 bases at V and 0 bases at J, with 1 base in the middle. The DNA of the CDR3 is TGCGCCAGCAGCTTGGATAGCAATCAGCCCCAGCATTTT. This translates into CASSLDSNQPQHF.

The sample holds a few counts of this clone. The chain links TRBV6-5 to TRBJ2-1, with 12 bases aligning to TRBD2. This CDR3 is 15 amino acids long. Trimming at V came to 4 bases and at J to 9 bases, leaving 7 bases not matched to a gene. Germline V CDR1 and CDR2: MNHEY, SVGAGI. The CDR3 sequence: CASSSGTSGRPEQFF. In DNA, the CDR3 is TGTGCCAGCAGTTCCGGGACTAGCGGGCGGCCTGAGCAGTTCTTC.

The chain recombines TRBV13 with TRBJ1-3; 10 bases map to TRBD1. Trimming cost V 6 bases and J 0 bases; bases outside gene matches: 8. The CDR3 loop spans 17 amino acids. Germline V CDR1 and CDR2: PRHDT, FYEKMQ (reference sequence). The CDR3 DNA sequence: TGTGCCAGCAGTGATTTGGGGACAGGGGCCTCTGGAAACACCATATATTTT. The encoded protein is CASSDLGTGASGNTIYF. The full variable domain, with the rest looked up from reference TRBV13 and TRBJ1-3, is AAGVIQSPRHLIKEKRETATLKCYPIPRHDTVYWYQQGPGQDPQFLISFYEKMQSDKGSIPDRFSAQQFSDYHSELNMSSLELGDSALYFCASSDLGTGASGNTIYFGEGSWLTVV.

This chain uses TRBV5-1 with TRBJ2-1; the D gene is possibly TRBD1 (6 bases). V lost 4 bases to trimming and J lost 3 bases, with 11 bases between them. CDR3 length equals 14 residues. Per germline, CDR1 SGHRS and CDR2 YFSETQ. The CDR3, as DNA: TGCGCCAGCAGCCTCGACAGGTTCTACAATGAGCAGTTCTTC. Its protein is CASSLDRFYNEQFF. Using reference TRBV5-1 and TRBJ2-1 for the parts outside the CDR3, the full variable domain is KAGVTQTPRYLIKTRGQQVTLSCSPISGHRSVSWYQQTPGQGLQFLFEYFSETQRNKGNFPGRFSGRQFSNSRSEMNVSTLELGDSALYLCASSLDRFYNEQFFGPGTRLTVL.

This clone showed up just a few times. The gene calls are TRBV5-4 and TRBJ2-7; 13 bases match TRBD2. Germline V gene sequence: CDR1 SGHNT, CDR2 YYREEE (reference sequence). The V gene end was trimmed by 0 bases and the J gene end by 2 bases; junction bases not matched to a gene: 2. The CDR3 contains 16 residues. CDR3 region: CASSLAGLAGAYEQYF. The DNA of the CDR3 is TGTGCCAGCAGCTTGGCCGGACTAGCGGGGGCCTACGAGCAGTACTTC. Full variable domain (remainder filled in from reference TRBV5-4 and TRBJ2-7): ETGVTQSPTHLIKTRGQQVTLRCSSQSGHNTVSWYQQALGQGPQFIFQYYREEENGRGNFPPRFSGLQFPNYSSELNVNALELDDSALYLCASSLAGLAGAYEQYFGPGTRLTVT.

The rearrangement uses TRBV5-1 and TRBJ2-7, with 10 bases matching TRBD1. The CDR3 totals 14 residues. Trimming took 2 bases from V and 2 from J; bases not matched to a gene: 1. Germline V gives CDR1 SGHRS, CDR2 YFSETQ. CDR3 DNA sequence: TGCGCCAGCAGCTTTGGGACAGGGGCCTACGAGCAGTACTTC. Amino acids: CASSFGTGAYEQYF.

This clone appeared a few times. The V call is TRBV6-6, the J call TRBJ2-1, with TRBD2 matching 8 bases. Looked up from germline, CDR1 is MNHNY and CDR2 is SVGAGI (reference sequence). J was trimmed by 7 bases and V by 5 bases; bases with no gene match: 10. The CDR3 length is 15 residues. CDR3 nucleotide sequence: TGTGCCAGCAGTAAGCCGGGACTAGTGGTGAATGAGCAGTTCTTC. It is translated as CASSKPGLVVNEQFF.

The rearrangement joins TRBV10-3 to TRBJ1-1, with D maybe TRBD1 (5 bases). Germline assignment: CDR1 ENHRY and CDR2 SYGVKD. V shed 11 bases and J shed 3 bases, with 22 bases lying between them. The CDR3 sequence is 15 residues long. The DNA of the CDR3 is TGTGCCGCCGCCGGGACCCCCGTTCGGCACACTGAAGCTTTCTTT. It translates to CAAAGTPVRHTEAFF.

The rearrangement joins TRBV14 to TRBJ1-5, with D unclear. The germline V and J ends were trimmed by 0 bases and 6 bases, with 0 bases remaining between them. The CDR3 spans 11 residues. Germline V gives CDR1 SGHDN, CDR2 FVKESK. The CDR3 DNA sequence: TGTGCCAGCAGCCAAGATCAGCCCCAGCATTTT. This translates into CASSQDQPQHF.

The sample holds one count of this clone. DNA of the CDR3: TGCGCCAGCAGCCAAGATGACCCCTTGCAGGGACTGAACACCGGGGAGCTGTTTTTT. Protein product: CASSQDDPLQGLNTGELFF. The chain recombines TRBV4-1 with TRBJ2-2; possibly TRBD2 for D (6 bases). The germline V gene has CDR1 MGHRA and CDR2 YSYEKL. V lost 0 bases and J 1 base, leaving 18 bases between the germline ends. The CDR3 is 19 amino acids.

The rearrangement links TRBV2 to TRBJ2-7; D ambiguous. CDR1 is SNHLY, CDR2 FYNNEI, per germline. CDR3 length: 12 amino acids. Trimming stripped 11 bases from V and 2 bases from J, with 13 bases between. CDR3 nucleotides: TGTGCCGTAAGTAGCCTGCCCTACGAGCAGTACTTC. This codes for CAVSSLPYEQYF.

The chain links TRBV4-3 to TRBJ1-5; D might be TRBD1 (6 bases). CDR3 length equals 17 residues. Trimming cost V 0 bases and J 2 bases, with 14 bases left between them. Germline CDR1 and CDR2: LGHNA and YSLEER. CDR3 in DNA: TGCGCCAGCAGCCAAGATCTCGTGGACAGACGCAATCAGCCCCAGCATTTT. This sequence encodes CASSQDLVDRRNQPQHF.

The V gene is TRBV5-1, the J gene TRBJ2-7; D gene ambiguous. Trimming left V 1 base short and J 3 bases short, with 17 bases between. The CDR3 loop spans 16 amino acids. Germline V gives CDR1 SGHRS, CDR2 YFSETQ. This chain's CDR3 is CASSLRAVATLYEQYF. The CDR3 region has the DNA TGCGCCAGCAGCTTGCGGGCGGTGGCTACCCTCTACGAGCAGTACTTC.